This TCR beta chain was captured in a study of blood T cell repertoires in COVID-19. Across the study: Acute and convalescent COVID-19 specimens originated in the United States, Italy and Spain. PBMCs, B-cell-depleted T cells, or T cells were the source of the cDNA or gDNA that made up the material.

V was cut by 5 bases and J by 4 bases, with 13 bases left in between. The CDR3 consists of 14 residues. Germline CDR1 and CDR2: SGHTA and FQGNSA. Study processing details: For nucleated cells, counts were estimated from reference gene primer amplification. This table comes from immunoSEQ multiplex PCR, and its TCRdb copy is limited to in-frame clones, with some not included. V and J calls and clone size are copied from that table; D and trimming were computed from the DNA. The sample has a few hundred thousand clones; 80% to 85% are singletons. The chain carries TRBV7-2 and TRBJ2-3; tentative D call: TRBD2 (5 bases). The TCR comes from a woman older than 75 with active or convalescent COVID-19. The sequenced material came from peripheral blood. The CDR3 bases are TGTGCCAGCAGCCCGGGGAGTTGGGCAGATACGCAGTATTTT. It is translated as CASSPGSWADTQYF.